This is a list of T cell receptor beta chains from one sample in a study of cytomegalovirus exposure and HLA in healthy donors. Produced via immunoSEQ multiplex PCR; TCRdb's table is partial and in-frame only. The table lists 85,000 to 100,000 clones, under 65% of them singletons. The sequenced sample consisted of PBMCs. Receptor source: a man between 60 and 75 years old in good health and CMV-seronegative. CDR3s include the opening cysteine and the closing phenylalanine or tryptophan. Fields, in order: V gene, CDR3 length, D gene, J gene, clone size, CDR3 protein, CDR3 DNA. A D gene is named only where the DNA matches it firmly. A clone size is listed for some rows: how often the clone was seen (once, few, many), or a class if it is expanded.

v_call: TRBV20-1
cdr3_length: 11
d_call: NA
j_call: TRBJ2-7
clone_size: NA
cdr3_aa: CSARSGLEQYF
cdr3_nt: TGCAGTGCTAGATCCGGACTCGAGCAGTACTTC

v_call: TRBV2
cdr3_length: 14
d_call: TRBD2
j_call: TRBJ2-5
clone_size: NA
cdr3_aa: CASSAGREGFSQYF
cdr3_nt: TGTGCCAGCAGTGCGGGGCGGGAGGGGTTTTCTCAGTACTTC

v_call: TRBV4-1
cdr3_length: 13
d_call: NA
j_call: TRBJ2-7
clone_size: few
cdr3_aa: CASSPLRVYEQYF
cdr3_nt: TGCGCCAGCAGCCCCCTAAGAGTCTACGAGCAGTACTTC

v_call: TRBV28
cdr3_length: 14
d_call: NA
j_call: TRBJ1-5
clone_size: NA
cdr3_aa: CASSFGTDSQPQHF
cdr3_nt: TGTGCCAGCAGTTTTGGTACAGATAGTCAGCCCCAGCATTTT

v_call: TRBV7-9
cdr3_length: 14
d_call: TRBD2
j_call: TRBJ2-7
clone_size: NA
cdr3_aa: CASSLAQRESTQYF
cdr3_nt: TGTGCCAGCAGCTTAGCGCAGCGGGAAAGTACGCAGTACTTC

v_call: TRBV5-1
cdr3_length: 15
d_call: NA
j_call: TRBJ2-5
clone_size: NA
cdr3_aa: CASSLETTRGETQYF
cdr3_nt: TGCGCCAGCAGCTTAGAGACTACAAGGGGGGAGACCCAGTACTTC

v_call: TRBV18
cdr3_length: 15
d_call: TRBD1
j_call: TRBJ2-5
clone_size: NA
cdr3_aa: CASSRSRGQQETQYF
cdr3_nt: TGTGCCAGCTCCCGGAGTAGGGGGCAACAAGAGACCCAGTACTTC

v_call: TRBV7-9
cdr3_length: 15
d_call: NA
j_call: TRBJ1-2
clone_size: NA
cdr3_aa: CASSARNQDFYGYTF
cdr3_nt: TGTGCCAGCAGCGCCCGGAACCAGGACTTCTATGGCTACACCTTC

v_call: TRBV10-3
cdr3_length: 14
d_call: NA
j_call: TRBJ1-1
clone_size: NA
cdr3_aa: CAISESYRNTEAFF
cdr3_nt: TGTGCCATCAGTGAGTCCTACAGGAACACTGAAGCTTTCTTT

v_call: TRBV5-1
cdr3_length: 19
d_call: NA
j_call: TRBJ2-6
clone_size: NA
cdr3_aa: CASSLWGLSPSSGANVLTF
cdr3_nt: TGCGCCAGCAGCTTGTGGGGACTTTCCCCCAGCTCTGGGGCCAACGTCCTGACTTTC

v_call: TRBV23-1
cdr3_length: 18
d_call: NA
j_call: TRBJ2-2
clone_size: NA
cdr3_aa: CASSQLKGIMEGPGELFF
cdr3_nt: TGCGCCAGCAGTCAATTAAAAGGGATTATGGAGGGACCCGGGGAGCTGTTTTTT

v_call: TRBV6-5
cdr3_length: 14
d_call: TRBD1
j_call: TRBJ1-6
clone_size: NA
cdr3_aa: CASSGDRDNSPLHF
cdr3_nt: TGTGCCAGCAGTGGGGACAGGGATAATTCACCCCTCCACTTT

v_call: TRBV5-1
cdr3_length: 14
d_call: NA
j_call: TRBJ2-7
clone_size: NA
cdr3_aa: CASSLVTDSDEQYF
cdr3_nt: TGCGCCAGCAGCTTGGTCACTGACAGCGACGAGCAGTACTTC

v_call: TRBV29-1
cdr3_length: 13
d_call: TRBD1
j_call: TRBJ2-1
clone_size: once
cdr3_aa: CSVGTGGYNEQFF
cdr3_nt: TGCAGCGTTGGGACAGGGGGCTACAATGAGCAGTTCTTC

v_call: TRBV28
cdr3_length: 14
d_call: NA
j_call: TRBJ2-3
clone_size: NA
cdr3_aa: CASSLSGMLDTQYF
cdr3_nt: TGTGCCAGCAGTCTTTCCGGTATGCTGGATACGCAGTATTTT

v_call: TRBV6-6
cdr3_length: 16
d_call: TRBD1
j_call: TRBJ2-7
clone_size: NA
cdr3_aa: CASSSTGTGKSYEQYF
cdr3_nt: TGTGCCAGCAGCTCGACTGGGACAGGAAAATCCTACGAGCAGTACTTC

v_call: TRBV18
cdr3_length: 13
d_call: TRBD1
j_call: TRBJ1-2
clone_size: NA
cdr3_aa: CASGVGTDYGYTF
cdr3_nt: TGTGCCAGCGGAGTTGGGACAGACTATGGCTACACCTTC

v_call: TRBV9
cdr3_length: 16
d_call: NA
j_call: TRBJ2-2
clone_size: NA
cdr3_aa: CASSPTGTSNTGELFF
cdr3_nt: TGTGCCAGCAGCCCGACCGGGACTTCGAACACCGGGGAGCTGTTTTTT

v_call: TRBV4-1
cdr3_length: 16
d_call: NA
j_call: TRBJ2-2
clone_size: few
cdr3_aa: CASSPVTGLWTGELFF
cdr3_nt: TGCGCCAGCAGCCCCGTTACAGGGCTGTGGACCGGGGAGCTGTTTTTT

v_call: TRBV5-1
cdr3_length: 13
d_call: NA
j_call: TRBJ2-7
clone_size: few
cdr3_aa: CASSLGSSYEQYF
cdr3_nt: TGCGCCAGCAGCTTGGGGAGCTCCTACGAGCAGTACTTC

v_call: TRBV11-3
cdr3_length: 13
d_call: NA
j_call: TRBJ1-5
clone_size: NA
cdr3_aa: CASSEDSIKPQHF
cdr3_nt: TGTGCCAGCAGCGAGGACAGTATCAAGCCCCAGCATTTT

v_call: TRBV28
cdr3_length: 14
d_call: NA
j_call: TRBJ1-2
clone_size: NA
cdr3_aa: CASSPGGVYYGYTF
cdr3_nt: TGTGCCAGCAGTCCCGGGGGAGTCTACTATGGCTACACCTTC

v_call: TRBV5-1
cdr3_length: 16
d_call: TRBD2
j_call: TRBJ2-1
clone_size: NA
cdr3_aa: CASSLAIAGDYNEQFF
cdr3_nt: TGCGCCAGCAGCTTGGCTATAGCGGGAGACTACAATGAGCAGTTCTTC

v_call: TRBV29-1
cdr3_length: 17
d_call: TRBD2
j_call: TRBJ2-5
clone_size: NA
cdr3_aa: CSVEGTSGGGNGETQYF
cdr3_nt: TGCAGCGTTGAGGGGACTAGCGGGGGGGGAAACGGAGAGACCCAGTACTTC

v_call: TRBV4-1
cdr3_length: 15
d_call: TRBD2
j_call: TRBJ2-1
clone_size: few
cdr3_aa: CASSQLAGGYNEQFF
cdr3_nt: TGCGCCAGCAGCCAGCTAGCGGGAGGTTACAATGAGCAGTTCTTC

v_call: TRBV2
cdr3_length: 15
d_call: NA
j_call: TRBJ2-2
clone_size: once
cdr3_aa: CASRHRDLTTGELFF
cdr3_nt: TGTGCCAGCAGACACAGGGATCTAACCACCGGGGAGCTGTTTTTT

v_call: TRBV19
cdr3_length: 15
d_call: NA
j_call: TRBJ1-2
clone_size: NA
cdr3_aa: CASWAGTANNYGCTF
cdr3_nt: NA

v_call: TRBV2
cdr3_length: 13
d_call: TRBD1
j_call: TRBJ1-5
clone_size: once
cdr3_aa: CASTRGLWQPQHF
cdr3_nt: TGTGCCAGCACCAGGGGGCTATGGCAGCCCCAGCATTTT

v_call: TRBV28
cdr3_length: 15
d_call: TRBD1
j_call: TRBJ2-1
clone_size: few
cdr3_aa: CASSLWGQGKNEQFF
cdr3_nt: TGTGCCAGCAGTTTATGGGGACAGGGTAAAAATGAGCAGTTCTTC

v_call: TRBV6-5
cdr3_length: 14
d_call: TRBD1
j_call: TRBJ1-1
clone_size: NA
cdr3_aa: CASSPRGDMGEAFF
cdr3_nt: TGTGCCAGCAGTCCCAGGGGGGATATGGGTGAAGCTTTCTTT

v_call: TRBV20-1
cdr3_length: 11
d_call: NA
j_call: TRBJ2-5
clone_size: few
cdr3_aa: CSVTGKETQYF
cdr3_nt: TGCAGTGTGACAGGAAAAGAGACCCAGTACTTC

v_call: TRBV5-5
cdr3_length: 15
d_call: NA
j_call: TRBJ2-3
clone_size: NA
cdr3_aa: CASSLVAIGPDTQYF
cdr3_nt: TGTGCCAGCAGCTTGGTTGCAATTGGCCCAGATACGCAGTATTTT

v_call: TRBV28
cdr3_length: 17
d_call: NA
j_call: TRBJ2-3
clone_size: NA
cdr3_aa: CASSLPLTASSTDTQYF
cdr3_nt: TGTGCCAGCAGTTTACCCCTGACAGCTTCTAGCACAGATACGCAGTATTTT

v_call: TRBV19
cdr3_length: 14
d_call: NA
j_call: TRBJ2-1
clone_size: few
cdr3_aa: CASTTAATYNEQFF
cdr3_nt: TGTGCCAGTACTACAGCGGCTACCTACAATGAGCAGTTCTTC

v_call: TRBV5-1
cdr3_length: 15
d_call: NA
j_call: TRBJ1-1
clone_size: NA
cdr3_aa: CASSLLGAGNTEAFF
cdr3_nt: TGCGCCAGCAGCTTGTTGGGGGCCGGGAACACTGAAGCTTTCTTT

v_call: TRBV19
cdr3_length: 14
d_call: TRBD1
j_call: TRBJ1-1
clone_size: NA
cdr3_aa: CASRLTGADTEAFF
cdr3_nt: TGTGCCAGTAGATTAACAGGGGCCGACACTGAAGCTTTCTTT

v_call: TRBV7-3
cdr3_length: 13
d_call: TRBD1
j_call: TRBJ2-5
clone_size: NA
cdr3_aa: CASSLEDRAGQYF
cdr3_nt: TGTGCCAGCAGCTTAGAGGACAGGGCGGGCCAGTACTTC

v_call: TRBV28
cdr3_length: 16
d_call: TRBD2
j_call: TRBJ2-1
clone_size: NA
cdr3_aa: CASSSSAGGWHNEQFF
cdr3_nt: TGTGCCAGCAGCAGTTCGGCGGGGGGTTGGCACAATGAGCAGTTCTTC

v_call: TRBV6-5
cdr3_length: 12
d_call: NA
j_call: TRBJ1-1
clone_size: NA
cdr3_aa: CASKGVNTEAFF
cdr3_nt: TGTGCCAGCAAGGGGGTGAACACTGAAGCTTTCTTT

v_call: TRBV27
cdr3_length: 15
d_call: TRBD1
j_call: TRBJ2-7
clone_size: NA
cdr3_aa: CASSFAGTGYDEQYF
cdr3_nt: TGTGCCAGCAGTTTCGCCGGGACAGGGTATGACGAGCAGTACTTC

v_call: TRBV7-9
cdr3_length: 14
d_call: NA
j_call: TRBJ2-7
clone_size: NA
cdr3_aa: CASSLTESSYEQYF
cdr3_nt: TGTGCCAGCAGCTTAACGGAGAGCTCCTACGAGCAGTACTTC

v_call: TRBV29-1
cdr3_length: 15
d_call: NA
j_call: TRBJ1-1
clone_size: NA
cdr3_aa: CSGMTGRRMDTEAFF
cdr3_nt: TGCAGTGGAATGACAGGACGAAGGATGGACACTGAAGCTTTCTTT

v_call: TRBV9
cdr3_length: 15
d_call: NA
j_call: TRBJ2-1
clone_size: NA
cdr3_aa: CASSVGTSSYNEQFF
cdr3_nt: TGTGCCAGCAGCGTAGGGACTTCCTCCTACAATGAGCAGTTCTTC

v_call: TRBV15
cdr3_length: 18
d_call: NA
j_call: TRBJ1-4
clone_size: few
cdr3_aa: CATSRDGNLAIPNEKLFF
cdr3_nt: TGTGCCACCAGCAGAGATGGTAACCTAGCCATACCTAATGAAAAACTGTTTTTT

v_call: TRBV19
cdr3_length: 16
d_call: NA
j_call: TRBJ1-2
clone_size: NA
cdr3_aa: CASSIDPPGGPGGYTF
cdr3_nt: TGTGCCAGTAGTATAGATCCCCCCGGGGGGCCTGGCGGCTACACCTTC

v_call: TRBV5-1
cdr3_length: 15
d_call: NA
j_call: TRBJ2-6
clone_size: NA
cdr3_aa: CASSDGGAGANVLTF
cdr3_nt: TGCGCCAGCAGCGATGGAGGGGCTGGGGCCAACGTCCTGACTTTC

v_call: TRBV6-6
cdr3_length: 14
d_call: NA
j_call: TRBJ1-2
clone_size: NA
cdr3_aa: CASTLQQGYYGYTF
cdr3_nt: TGTGCCAGCACCTTACAGCAGGGGTACTATGGCTACACCTTC

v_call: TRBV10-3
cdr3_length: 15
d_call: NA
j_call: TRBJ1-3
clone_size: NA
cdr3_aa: CAISDGGNSGNTIYF
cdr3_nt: TGTGCCATCAGTGATGGCGGAAACTCTGGAAACACCATATATTTT

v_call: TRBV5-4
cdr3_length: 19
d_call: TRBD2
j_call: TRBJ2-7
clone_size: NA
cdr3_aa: CASSTPRTSGGYHSGEQYF
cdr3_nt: TGTGCCAGCAGCACGCCTCGGACTAGCGGGGGTTATCACTCGGGAGAGCAGTACTTC

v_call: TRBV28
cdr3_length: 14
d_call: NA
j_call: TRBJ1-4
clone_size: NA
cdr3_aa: CASSLTGPNEKLFF
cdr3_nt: TGTGCCAGCAGTTTGACAGGTCCTAATGAAAAACTGTTTTTT

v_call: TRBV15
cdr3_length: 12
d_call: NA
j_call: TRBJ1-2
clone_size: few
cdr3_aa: CATRRTNYGYTF
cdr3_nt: TGTGCCACCAGACGTACAAACTATGGCTACACCTTC

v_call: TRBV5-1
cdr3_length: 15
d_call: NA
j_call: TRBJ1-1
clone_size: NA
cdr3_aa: CASSGPQEMNTEAFF
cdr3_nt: TGCGCCAGCAGCGGACCACAGGAGATGAACACTGAAGCTTTCTTT

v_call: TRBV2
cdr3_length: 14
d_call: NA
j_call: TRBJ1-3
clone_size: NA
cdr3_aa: CASSEQGSGNTIYF
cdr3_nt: TGTGCCAGCAGTGAACAGGGTTCGGGAAACACCATATATTTT

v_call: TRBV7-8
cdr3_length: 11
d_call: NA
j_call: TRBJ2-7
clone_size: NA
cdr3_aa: CASSPTGLQYF
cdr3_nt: TGTGCCAGCAGCCCAACCGGGTTACAGTACTTC